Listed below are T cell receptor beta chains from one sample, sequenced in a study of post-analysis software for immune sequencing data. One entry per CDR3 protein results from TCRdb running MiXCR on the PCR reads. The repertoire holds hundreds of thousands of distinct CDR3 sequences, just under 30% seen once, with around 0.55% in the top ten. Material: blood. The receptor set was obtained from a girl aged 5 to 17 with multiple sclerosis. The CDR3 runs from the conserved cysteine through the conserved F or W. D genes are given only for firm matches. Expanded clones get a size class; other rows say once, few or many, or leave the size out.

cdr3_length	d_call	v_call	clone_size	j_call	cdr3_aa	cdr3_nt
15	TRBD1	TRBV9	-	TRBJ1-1	CASSVEGTGFTEAFF	TGTGCCAGCAGCGTAGAAGGGACAGGGTTTACTGAAGCTTTCTTT
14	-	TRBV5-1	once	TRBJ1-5	CASSPGAGNQPQHF	TGCGCCAGCAGCCCCGGGGCAGGCAATCAGCCCCAGCATTTT
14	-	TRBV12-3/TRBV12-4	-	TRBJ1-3	CASSLGLAGNTIYF	TGTGCCAGCAGTTTGGGGTTGGCTGGAAACACCATATATTTT
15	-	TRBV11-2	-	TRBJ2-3	CASSPIPPGSDTQYF	TGTGCCAGCAGCCCTATTCCCCCGGGGTCAGATACGCAGTATTTT
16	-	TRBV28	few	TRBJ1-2	CASRSHRQALNYGYTF	TGTGCCAGCAGAAGCCATCGACAGGCCCTTAACTATGGCTACACCTTC
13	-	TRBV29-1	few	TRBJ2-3	CSLGGPSTDTQYF	TGCAGCCTTGGGGGGCCCAGCACAGATACGCAGTATTTT
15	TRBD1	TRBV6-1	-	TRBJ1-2	CASSEALQGARGYTF	TGTGCCAGCAGTGAAGCCTTACAGGGGGCTCGTGGCTACACCTTC
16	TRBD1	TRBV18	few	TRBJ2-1	CASSPRGQVSYNEQFF	TGTGCCAGCTCACCACGAGGACAGGTCTCCTACAATGAGCAGTTCTTC
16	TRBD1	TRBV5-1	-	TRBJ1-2	CASSPDRDRPNYGYTF	TGCGCCAGCAGCCCGGACCGGGACAGGCCTAACTATGGCTACACCTTC
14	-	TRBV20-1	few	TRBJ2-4	CSACLLPAKNIQYF	TGCAGTGCTTGTCTGCTTCCAGCCAAAAACATTCAGTACTTC
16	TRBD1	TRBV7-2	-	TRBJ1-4	CASSSGRQGAGEKLFF	TGTGCCAGCAGCTCGGGACGACAGGGGGCAGGTGAAAAACTGTTTTTT
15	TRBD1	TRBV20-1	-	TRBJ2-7	CSARGRGQGIYEQYF	TGCAGTGCTAGAGGCAGGGGACAGGGGATTTACGAGCAGTACTTC
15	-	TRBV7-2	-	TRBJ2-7	CASSLGRVPYNEQYF	TGTGCCAGCAGCTTAGGGCGGGTTCCCTACAATGAGCAGTACTTC
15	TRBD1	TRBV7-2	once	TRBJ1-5	CASSPRTGGRQPQHF	TGTGCCAGCAGCCCGAGGACAGGGGGCCGTCAGCCCCAGCATTTT
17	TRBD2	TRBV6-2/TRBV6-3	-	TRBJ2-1	CASSYQTSGSWRNEQFF	TGTGCCAGCAGTTACCAGACTAGCGGGAGTTGGCGCAATGAGCAGTTCTTC
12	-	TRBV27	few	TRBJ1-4	CASSSGGEKLFF	TGTGCCAGCAGTTCTGGGGGCGAAAAACTGTTTTTT
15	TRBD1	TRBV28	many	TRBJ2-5	CASSFPGDSQETQYF	TGTGCCAGCAGTTTCCCCGGGGACAGCCAAGAGACCCAGTACTTC
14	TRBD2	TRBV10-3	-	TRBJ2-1	CAIKAGDMNNEQFF	TGTGCCATCAAGGCGGGAGATATGAACAATGAGCAGTTCTTC
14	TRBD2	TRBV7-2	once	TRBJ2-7	CACSLIAGGGEQYF	TGTGCCTGCAGCTTAATAGCGGGAGGTGGAGAGCAGTACTTC
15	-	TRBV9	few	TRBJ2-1	CASSVETAYYNEQFF	TGTGCCAGCAGCGTAGAAACGGCCTACTACAATGAGCAGTTCTTC
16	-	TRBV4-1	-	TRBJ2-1	CASSQAPPSSYNEQFF	TGCGCCAGCAGCCAAGCCCCCCCAAGCTCCTACAATGAGCAGTTCTTC
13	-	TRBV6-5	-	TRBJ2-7	CVAGKGPTYEQYF	TGTGTCGCCGGAAAGGGACCGACCTACGAGCAGTACTTC
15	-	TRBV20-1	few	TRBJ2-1	CSASEDALSYNEQFF	TGCAGTGCTAGCGAAGACGCTTTGTCCTACAATGAGCAGTTCTTC
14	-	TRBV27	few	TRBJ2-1	CASRLRLYNNEQFF	TGTGCCAGCCGTTTGAGACTTTATAACAATGAGCAGTTCTTC
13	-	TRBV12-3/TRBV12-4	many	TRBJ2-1	CASRVLGANEQFF	TGTGCCAGCAGAGTTCTGGGGGCAAATGAGCAGTTCTTC
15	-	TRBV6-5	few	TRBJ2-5	CASSSEMRAGETQYF	TGTGCCAGCAGTAGCGAAATGAGGGCTGGGGAGACCCAGTACTTC
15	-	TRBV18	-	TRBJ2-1	CASSPGGGLVNEQFF	TGTGCCAGCTCACCTGGGGGGGGGCTGGTCAATGAGCAGTTCTTC
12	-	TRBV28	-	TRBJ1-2	CASRTLDYGYTF	TGTGCCAGCAGGACACTAGACTATGGCTACACCTTC
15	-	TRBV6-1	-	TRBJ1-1	CASSDTPTPNTEAFF	TGTGCCAGCAGTGATACCCCGACACCAAACACTGAAGCTTTCTTT
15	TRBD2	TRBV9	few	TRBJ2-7	CASSAEAGGSHEQYF	TGTGCCAGCAGCGCTGAAGCGGGAGGTTCCCACGAGCAGTACTTC
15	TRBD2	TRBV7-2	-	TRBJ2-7	CASSPRTSVSYEQYF	TGTGCCAGCAGCCCGAGGACTAGCGTCTCCTACGAGCAGTACTTC
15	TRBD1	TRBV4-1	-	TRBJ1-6	CASSQFDRDSSPLHF	TGCGCCAGCAGCCAATTTGACAGGGACAGTTCACCCCTCCACTTT
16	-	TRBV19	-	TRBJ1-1	CASSIPGTPLNTEAFF	TGTGCCAGTAGTATACCCGGGACGCCGTTGAACACTGAAGCTTTCTTT
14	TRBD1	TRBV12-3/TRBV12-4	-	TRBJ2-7	CASSWDRVTYEQYF	TGTGCCAGCAGTTGGGACAGAGTCACATACGAGCAGTACTTC
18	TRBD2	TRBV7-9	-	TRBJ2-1	CASSLADLAGSSYNEQFF	TGTGCCAGCAGCTTAGCCGACCTAGCGGGGAGCTCCTACAATGAGCAGTTCTTC
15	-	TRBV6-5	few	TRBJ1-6	CASSLAGELGSPLHF	TGTGCCAGCAGTCTCGCAGGGGAGCTCGGATCACCCCTCCACTTT
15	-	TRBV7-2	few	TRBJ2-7	CASSLVGRNAYEQYF	TGTGCCAGCAGCTTAGTGGGCCGGAACGCCTACGAGCAGTACTTC
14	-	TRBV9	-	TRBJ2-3	CASSVLIATDTQYF	TGTGCCAGCAGCGTCTTGATTGCGACAGATACGCAGTATTTT
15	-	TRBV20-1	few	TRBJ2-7	CSARSGAGPSYEQYF	TGCAGTGCTAGATCCGGGGCGGGGCCATCCTACGAGCAGTACTTC
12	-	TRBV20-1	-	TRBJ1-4	CSARADNEKRFF	TGCAGTGCTAGGGCGGATAATGAAAAACGGTTTTTT
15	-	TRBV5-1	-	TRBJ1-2	CASSWNYRDNYGYTF	TGCGCCAGCAGCTGGAATTACCGGGACAACTATGGCTACACCTTC
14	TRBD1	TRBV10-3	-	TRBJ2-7	CAISESTTGSEQYF	TGTGCCATCAGTGAGTCGACGACAGGGTCCGAGCAGTACTTC
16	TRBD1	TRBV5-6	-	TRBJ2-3	CASSTETGGTADTQYF	TGTGCCAGCAGCACTGAGACAGGGGGGACTGCAGATACGCAGTATTTT
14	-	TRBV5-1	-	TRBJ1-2	CASSLASRNYGYTF	TGCGCCAGCAGCTTGGCCTCACGTAACTATGGCTACACCTTC